This T cell receptor beta chain was identified in a study of T cell changes during pregnancy in multiple sclerosis. Here immunoSEQ multiplex PCR was the method, and the copy in TCRdb shows in-frame clones only, minus some. This table holds fewer than 110,000 clones, around 92% found once. The junction had 9 bases not matched to a gene; V was cut back by 2 bases and J by 5 bases. The CDR3 runs 16 residues. Germline-derived CDR1 and CDR2 are LGHNA and YNFKEQ. Sample: peripheral blood, taken in the second trimester of pregnancy. The rearrangement uses TRBV4-2 and TRBJ2-7; TRBD1 matches at 10 bases. The receptor's source is a female donor with multiple sclerosis, enrolled in a pregnancy study. This CDR3 reads CASSQSLGQGRNEQYF. DNA of the CDR3: TGTGCCAGCAGCCAAAGCCTGGGACAGGGGAGGAACGAGCAGTACTTC.